The 23 T cell receptor beta chains below come from one sample, sequenced in a study of blood T cell repertoires in COVID-19. Generated by immunoSEQ multiplex PCR, the TCRdb table keeps only in-frame clones and is missing some. The sample consists of under 150,000 clones, approximately 85% of them appearing once. Sequenced sample: peripheral blood. These receptors were obtained from a woman in her sixties or seventies with COVID-19, enrolled during active disease.

The chain recombines TRBV5-1 with TRBJ2-7; TRBD2 aligns across 9 bases. CDR1 SGHRS and CDR2 YFSETQ come from the germline V gene. The ends lost 2 bases at V and 6 bases at J; junction bases unmatched: 6. This CDR3 has 14 residues. The CDR3 is CASSLRSSGGEQYF. CDR3 in DNA: TGCGCCAGCAGCTTAAGGAGTAGCGGGGGCGAGCAGTACTTC.

The chain combines TRBV19 with TRBJ2-1; 9 bases fit TRBD2. Germline CDR1 LNHDA, CDR2 SQIVND (reference sequence). The CDR3 loop spans 16 amino acids. V lost 7 bases to trimming and J lost 4 bases; unmatched junction nucleotides: 11. CDR3 DNA: TGTGCCAGTAACTATTGGCGGGGGGGATCTTACAATGAGCAGTTCTTC. The encoded protein is CASNYWRGGSYNEQFF.

The rearrangement uses TRBV30 and TRBJ2-7, with D tentatively TRBD2 (6 bases). The CDR3 contains 13 residues. V dropped 1 base and J dropped 3 bases, with 10 bases sitting between them. Germline assignment: CDR1 GTSNPN and CDR2 SVGIG (reference sequence). The DNA of the CDR3 is TGTGCCTGGAGTGACCGGGGGATCTACGAGCAGTACTTC. Its protein product is CAWSDRGIYEQYF.

V usage is TRBV2 and J usage is TRBJ1-2; D is possibly TRBD1 (6 bases). The germline V gene encodes CDR1 SNHLY and CDR2 FYNNEI. V was shortened by 7 bases and J by 4 bases, with 13 bases between the two germline ends. The CDR3 is 13 amino acids. The CDR3 loop is CASTPQGSYGYTF. The CDR3, as DNA: TGTGCCAGCACTCCCCAGGGGAGCTATGGCTACACCTTC.

The genes are TRBV5-4 and TRBJ1-2; possible D gene TRBD1, 6 bases. In germline, CDR1 is SGHNT, CDR2 YYREEE (reference sequence). Trimming removed 4 bases from V and 3 bases from J, with 16 bases in between. This CDR3 has 15 amino acids. The CDR3 DNA is TGTGCCAGCAGCCAAAACCTAGGGGGGGACTATGGCTACACCTTC. This translates into CASSQNLGGDYGYTF.

The chain is built from TRBV27 and TRBJ1-6; D not resolved. Trimming shortened V by 8 bases and J by 10 bases, and 15 bases separated the two germline ends. The CDR3 consists of 13 residues. The germline gives CDR1 MNHEY, CDR2 SMNVEV (reference sequence). CDR3 sequence: CASGSPGYSPLHF. CDR3 sequence (DNA): TGTGCCAGCGGCTCACCGGGGTACTCACCCCTCCACTTT.

The chain couples TRBV7-9 to TRBJ2-1; 10 bases align to TRBD1. Germline trimming cut 5 bases from V and 14 bases from J; bases unmatched to any gene: 6. The CDR3 sequence is 12 residues long. Per germline, CDR1 SEHNR and CDR2 FQNEAQ (reference sequence). The CDR3 nucleotides are TGTGCCAGCAGCGTGACCGGGACAGGGGAGTTCTTC. It encodes CASSVTGTGEFF.

This rearrangement joins TRBV7-6 to TRBJ1-5; D may be TRBD1 (6 bases). Trimming cost V 5 bases and J 1 base, with 12 bases left between them. The germline V gene encodes CDR1 SGHVS and CDR2 FNYEAQ. The CDR3 loop spans 15 amino acids. Here the CDR3 reads CASSLGGESNQPQHF. DNA for the CDR3: TGTGCCAGCAGCCTAGGGGGGGAGAGCAATCAGCCCCAGCATTTT. Full variable domain (rest looked up from reference TRBV7-6 and TRBJ1-5): GAGVSQSPRYKVTKRGQDVALRCDPISGHVSLYWYRQALGQGPEFLTYFNYEAQQDKSGLPNDRFSAERPEGSISTLTIQRTEQRDSAMYRCASSLGGESNQPQHFGDGTRLSIL.

V gene TRBV25-1 combines with J gene TRBJ2-5, with 12 bases matching TRBD2. Germline CDR1 is MGHDK and CDR2 is SYGVNS. The V and J ends lost 3 bases and 5 bases, in that order; junction bases with no gene match: 7. CDR3 length: 16 amino acids. The DNA for the CDR3 is TGTGCCAGCAGTGACACTAGCGGGGGGAAATGGGAGACCCAGTACTTC. Encoded protein: CASSDTSGGKWETQYF. The variable domain in full, with the rest retrieved from reference TRBV25-1 and TRBJ2-5, is EADIYQTPRYLVIGTGKKITLECSQTMGHDKMYWYQQDPGMELHLIHYSYGVNSTEKGDLSSESTVSRIRTEHFPLTLESARPSHTSQYLCASSDTSGGKWETQYFGPGTRLLVL.

J is TRBJ2-3 and V is TRBV6-4; tentative D call: TRBD2 (5 bases). The V end was cut by 0 bases, the J end by 1 base, with 11 bases between. Germline V gives CDR1 MRHNA, CDR2 SNTAGT. This CDR3 contains 16 residues. The CDR3 sequence: CASSDSSGGGTDTQYF. CDR3 sequence (DNA): TGTGCCAGCAGTGACTCTTCCGGAGGAGGCACAGATACGCAGTATTTT.

In its sample, this clone was seen a few times. The rearrangement joins TRBV5-6 to TRBJ1-4; D is possibly TRBD1 (5 bases). The germline CDR1 and CDR2 sequences are SGHDT and YYEEEE. The CDR3 spans 17 residues. V lost 7 bases and J lost 2, with 21 bases in between. CDR3 coding DNA: TGTGCCAGCGGCCGATACCGTGGGGCCGCCACTAATGAAAAACTGTTTTTT. Translated, it gives CASGRYRGAATNEKLFF.

The chain recombines TRBV10-2 with TRBJ1-1; 8 nucleotides line up with TRBD1. This CDR3 region has 14 residues. Germline CDR1 reads WSHSY; CDR2 reads SAAADI. After removal of 6 bases from V and 6 bases from J, the junction contained 9 bases not matched to a gene. The CDR3 bases are TGCGCCAGCAGGTCGGACAGGGCTTACCCTGAAGCTTTCTTT. This encodes CASRSDRAYPEAFF.

The V and J genes are TRBV11-1 and TRBJ2-3; 10 bases are shared with TRBD2. Germline loops: CDR1 SGHAT, CDR2 FQDESV (reference sequence). J gave up 3 bases and V 5 bases, and 5 bases lay outside the gene matches. The CDR3 covers 15 residues. CDR3 sequence (DNA): TGTGCCAGCAGCCAGCGGGGGGGTTATACAGATACGCAGTATTTT. Its translation is CASSQRGGYTDTQYF. The entire variable domain, with the rest obtained from reference TRBV11-1 and TRBJ2-3, is as follows: EAEVAQSPRYKITEKSQAVAFWCDPISGHATLYWYRQILGQGPELLVQFQDESVVDDSQLPKDRFSAERLKGVDSTLKIQPAELGDSAMYLCASSQRGGYTDTQYFGPGTRLTVL.

This clone was seen more than once but under ten times. The V call is TRBV5-4, the J call TRBJ2-7, with D uncertain. In germline, CDR1 is SGHNT, CDR2 YYREEE (reference sequence). The CDR3 totals 12 residues. Trimming pared 4 bases from V and 8 bases from J, leaving 13 bases between. The CDR3 DNA reads as TGTGCCAGCAGCAGGCCGGAGACTCAGCAGTACTTC. This codes for CASSRPETQQYF. The full variable domain, with the rest looked up from reference TRBV5-4 and TRBJ2-7, is ETGVTQSPTHLIKTRGQQVTLRCSSQSGHNTVSWYQQALGQGPQFIFQYYREEENGRGNFPPRFSGLQFPNYSSELNVNALELDDSALYLCASSRPETQQYFGPGTRLTVT.

In its sample, this clone was seen a few times. The chain links TRBV5-5 to TRBJ1-3; the match to TRBD1 covers 7 bases. The J segment lost 2 bases and the V segment lost 2 bases, leaving 7 bases of the junction unmatched. The CDR3 contains 16 residues. Germline CDR1 reads SGHKS; CDR2 reads YYEKEE (reference sequence). The CDR3 DNA reads as TGTGCCAGCAGCTTTGTGGGACAGTCGACTGGAAACACCATATATTTT. This translates into CASSFVGQSTGNTIYF.

The CDR3 bases are TGTGCCAGCAGCTTATCAGCGATCGCCAACTACGAGCAGTACTTC. Its translation is CASSLSAIANYEQYF. This chain links TRBV11-2 with TRBJ2-7; D uncertain. CDR3 length: 15 amino acids. Germline CDR1 reads SGHAT; CDR2 reads FQNNGV. Trimming cost V 2 bases and J 3 bases, with 14 bases left between them.

The chain employs TRBV6-5 and TRBJ1-2; 10 bases are a match to TRBD1. Germline values: CDR1 MNHEY, CDR2 SVGAGI. The trim removed 2 bases at V and 5 bases at J, leaving 2 bases unmatched. CDR3 length: 14 residues. The CDR3 here is CASSYGDRGYGYTF. In nucleotides, the CDR3 is TGTGCCAGCAGTTACGGGGACAGGGGATATGGCTACACCTTC.

The chain is built from TRBV6-2 or TRBV6-3 and TRBJ2-3; TRBD2 agrees at 14 bases. The V segment lost 6 bases and the J segment 3 bases; nucleotides outside the gene matches: 2. Germline assignment: CDR1 MNHEY and CDR2 SVGEGT. This CDR3 comprises 15 residues. CDR3 loop: CASSGLAGGTDTQYF. The CDR3 DNA reads as TGTGCCAGCAGCGGACTAGCGGGGGGTACAGATACGCAGTATTTT.

The V gene is TRBV3-1 (or the pseudogene TRBV3-2), the J gene TRBJ1-5, with D possibly matching TRBD1 (5 bases). Per germline, CDR1 LGHDT and CDR2 YNNKEL (reference sequence). The germline V and J ends were trimmed by 2 bases and 2 bases, with 10 bases remaining between them. The CDR3 has 15 residues. This CDR3 is CASSQMGGGNQPQHF. DNA for the CDR3: TGTGCCAGCAGCCAAATGGGGGGGGGCAATCAGCCCCAGCATTTT.

This chain connects TRBV27 to TRBJ2-1, with TRBD2 matching 8 bases. CDR1 is MNHEY, CDR2 SMNVEV, per germline (reference sequence). This CDR3 contains 16 residues. V trimming: 7 bases; J trimming: 2 bases; junction bases outside the gene matches: 10. CDR3 region: CASTAAGDFPYNEQFF. The CDR3 nucleotides are TGTGCCAGCACTGCAGCGGGGGACTTCCCCTACAATGAGCAGTTCTTC.

The DNA for the CDR3 is TGCGCCAGCAGCTTGGAACGAACTAGCGACAATGAGCAGTTCTTC. This translates into CASSLERTSDNEQFF. This chain links TRBV5-1 with TRBJ2-1; 7 bases line up with TRBD2. CDR1 SGHRS and CDR2 YFSETQ come from the germline V gene. The length of the CDR3 is 15 residues. The V segment lost 0 bases and the J segment 5 bases; nucleotides outside the gene matches: 5.

CDR3 sequence reads: CASSGTQGARAEAFF. The CDR3 region has the DNA TGCGCCAGCAGCGGGACGCAGGGGGCGAGGGCTGAAGCTTTCTTT. The gene calls are TRBV10-1 and TRBJ1-1, with TRBD1 matching 8 bases. The CDR3 consists of 15 residues. V was clipped by 6 bases and J by 6 bases; unmatched bases: 12. CDR1 and CDR2 from the germline V gene are WNHNN and SYGVQD (reference sequence).

CDR3 DNA sequence: TGTGCCAGTAGTATATCTAGCGGGGGGGCCCGGAGCACAGATACGCAGTATTTT. The encoded protein is CASSISSGGARSTDTQYF. J is TRBJ2-3 and V is TRBV19; the match to TRBD2 covers 12 bases. Trimming at V came to 2 bases and at J to 0 bases, leaving 6 bases not matched to a gene. This CDR3 has 18 residues. CDR1 is LNHDA and CDR2 is SQIVND in the germline V gene (reference sequence).